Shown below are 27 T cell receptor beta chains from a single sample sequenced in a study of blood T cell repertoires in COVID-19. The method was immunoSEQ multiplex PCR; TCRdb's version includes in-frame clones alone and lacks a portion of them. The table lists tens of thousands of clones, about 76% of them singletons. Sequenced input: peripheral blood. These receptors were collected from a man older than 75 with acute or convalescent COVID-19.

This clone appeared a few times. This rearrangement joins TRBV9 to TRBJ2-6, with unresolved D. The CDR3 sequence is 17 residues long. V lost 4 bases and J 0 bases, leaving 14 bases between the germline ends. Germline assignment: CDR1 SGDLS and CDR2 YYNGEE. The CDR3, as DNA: TGTGCCAGCAGCCCCCAGGTCTCAATCTCTGGGGCCAACGTCCTGACTTTC. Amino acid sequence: CASSPQVSISGANVLTF.

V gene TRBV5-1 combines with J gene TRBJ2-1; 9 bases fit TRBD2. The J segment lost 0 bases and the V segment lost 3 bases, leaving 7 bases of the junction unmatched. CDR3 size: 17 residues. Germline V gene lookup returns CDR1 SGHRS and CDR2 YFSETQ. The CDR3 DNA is TGCGCCAGCAGCTCGGGACTAGCTTCACCCTCCTACAATGAGCAGTTCTTC. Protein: CASSSGLASPSYNEQFF.

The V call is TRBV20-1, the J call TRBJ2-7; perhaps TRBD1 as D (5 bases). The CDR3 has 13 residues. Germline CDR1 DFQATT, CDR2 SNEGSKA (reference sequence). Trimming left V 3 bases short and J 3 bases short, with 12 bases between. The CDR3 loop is CSASRGSDYEQYF. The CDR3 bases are TGCAGTGCTAGTAGGGGTTCGGACTACGAGCAGTACTTC.

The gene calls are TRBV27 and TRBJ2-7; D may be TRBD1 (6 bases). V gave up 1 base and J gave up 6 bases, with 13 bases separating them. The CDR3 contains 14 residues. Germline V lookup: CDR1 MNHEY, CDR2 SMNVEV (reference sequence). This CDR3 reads CASSLWVQGSEQYF. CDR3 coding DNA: TGTGCCAGCAGTTTATGGGTCCAGGGGTCCGAGCAGTACTTC.

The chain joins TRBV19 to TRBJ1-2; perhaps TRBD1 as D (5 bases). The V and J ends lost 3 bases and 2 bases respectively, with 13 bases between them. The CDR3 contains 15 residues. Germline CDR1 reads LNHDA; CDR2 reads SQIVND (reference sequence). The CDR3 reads CASSIPKRGNYGYTF. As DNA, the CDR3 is TGTGCCAGTAGTATCCCAAAACGGGGGAACTATGGCTACACCTTC.

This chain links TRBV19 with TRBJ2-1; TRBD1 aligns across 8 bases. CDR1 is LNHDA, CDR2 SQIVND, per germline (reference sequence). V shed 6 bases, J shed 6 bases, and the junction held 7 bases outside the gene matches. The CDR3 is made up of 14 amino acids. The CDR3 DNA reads TGTGCCAGTAGGTCGGACAGGGTTGGCAATGAGCAGTTCTTC. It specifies CASRSDRVGNEQFF.

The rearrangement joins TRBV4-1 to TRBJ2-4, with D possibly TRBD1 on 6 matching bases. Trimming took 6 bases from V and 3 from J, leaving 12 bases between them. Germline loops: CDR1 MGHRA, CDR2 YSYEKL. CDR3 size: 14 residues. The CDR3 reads CASSQQGNKNIQYF. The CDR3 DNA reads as TGCGCCAGCAGTCAACAGGGAAACAAAAACATTCAGTACTTC.

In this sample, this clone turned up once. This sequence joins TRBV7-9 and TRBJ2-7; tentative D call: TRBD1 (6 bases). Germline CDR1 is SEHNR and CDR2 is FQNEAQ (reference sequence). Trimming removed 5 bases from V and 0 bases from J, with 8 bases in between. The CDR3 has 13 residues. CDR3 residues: CASSGQFSYEQYF. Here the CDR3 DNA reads TGTGCCAGCAGCGGACAGTTCTCCTACGAGCAGTACTTC.

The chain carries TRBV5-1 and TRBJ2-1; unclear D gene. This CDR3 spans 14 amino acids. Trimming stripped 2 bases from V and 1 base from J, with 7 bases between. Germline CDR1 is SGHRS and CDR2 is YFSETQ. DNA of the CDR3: TGCGCCAGCAGCTTAGAGATTTCCTACAATGAGCAGTTCTTC. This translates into CASSLEISYNEQFF.

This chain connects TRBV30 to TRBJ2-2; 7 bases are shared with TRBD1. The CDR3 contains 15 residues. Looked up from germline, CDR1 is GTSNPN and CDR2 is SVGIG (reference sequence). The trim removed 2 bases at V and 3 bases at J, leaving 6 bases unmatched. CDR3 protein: CAWSMTGLDTGELFF. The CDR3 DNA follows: TGTGCCTGGAGTATGACAGGGCTCGACACCGGGGAGCTGTTTTTT.

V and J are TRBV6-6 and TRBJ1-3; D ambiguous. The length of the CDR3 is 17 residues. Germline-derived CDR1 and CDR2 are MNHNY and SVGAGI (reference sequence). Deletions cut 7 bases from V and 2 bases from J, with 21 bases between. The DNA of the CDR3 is TGTGCCAGCACTCGTTCGGCGGCTACTCCGACTGGAAACACCATATATTTT. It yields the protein CASTRSAATPTGNTIYF.

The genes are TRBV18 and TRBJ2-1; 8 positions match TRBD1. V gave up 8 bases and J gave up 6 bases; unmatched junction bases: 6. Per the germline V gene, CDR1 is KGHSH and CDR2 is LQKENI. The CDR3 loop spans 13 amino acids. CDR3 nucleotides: TGTGCCAGCGTTGGACAGGGACGCAATGAGCAGTTCTTC. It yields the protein CASVGQGRNEQFF.

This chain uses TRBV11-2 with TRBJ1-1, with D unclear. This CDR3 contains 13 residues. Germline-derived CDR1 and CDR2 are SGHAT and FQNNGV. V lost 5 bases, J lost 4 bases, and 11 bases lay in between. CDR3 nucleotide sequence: TGTGCCAGCAGCCCCGCGGGTACCACTGAAGCTTTCTTT. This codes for CASSPAGTTEAFF.

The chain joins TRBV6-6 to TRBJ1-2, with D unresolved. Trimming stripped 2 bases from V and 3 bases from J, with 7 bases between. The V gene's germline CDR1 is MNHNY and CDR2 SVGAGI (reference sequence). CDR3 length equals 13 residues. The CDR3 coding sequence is TGTGCCAGCAGTTACGAGGGAGACTATGGCTACACCTTC. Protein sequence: CASSYEGDYGYTF.

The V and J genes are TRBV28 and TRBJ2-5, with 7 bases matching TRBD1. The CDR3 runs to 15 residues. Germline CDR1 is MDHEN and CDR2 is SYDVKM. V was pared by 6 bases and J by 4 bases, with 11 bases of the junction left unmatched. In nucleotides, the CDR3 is TGTGCCAGCAGGATGAGGGGGCGGGTTGGAGAGACCCAGTACTTC. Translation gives CASRMRGRVGETQYF.

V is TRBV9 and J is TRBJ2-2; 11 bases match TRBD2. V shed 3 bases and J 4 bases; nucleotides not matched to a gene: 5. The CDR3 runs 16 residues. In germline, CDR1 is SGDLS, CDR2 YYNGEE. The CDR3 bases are TGTGCCAGCAGCGGTACTAGCGGGAGCCGCACCGGGGAGCTGTTTTTT. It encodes CASSGTSGSRTGELFF. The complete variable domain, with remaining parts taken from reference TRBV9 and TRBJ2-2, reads DSGVTQTPKHLITATGQRVTLRCSPRSGDLSVYWYQQSLDQGLQFLIQYYNGEERAKGNILERFSAQQFPDLHSELNLSSLELGDSALYFCASSGTSGSRTGELFFGEGSRLTVL.

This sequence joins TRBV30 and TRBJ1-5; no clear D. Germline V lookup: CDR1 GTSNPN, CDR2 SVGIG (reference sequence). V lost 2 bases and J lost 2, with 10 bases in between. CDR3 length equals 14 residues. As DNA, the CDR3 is TGTGCCTGGAGTAGGCGGGAGGGCAATCAGCCCCAGCATTTT. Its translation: CAWSRREGNQPQHF.

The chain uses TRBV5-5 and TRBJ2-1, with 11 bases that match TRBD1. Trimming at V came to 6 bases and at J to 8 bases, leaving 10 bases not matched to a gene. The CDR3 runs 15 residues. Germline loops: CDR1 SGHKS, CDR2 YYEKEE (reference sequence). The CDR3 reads CASTSRDRGRDEQFF. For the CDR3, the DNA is TGTGCCAGCACCTCGCGGGACAGGGGGAGGGATGAGCAGTTCTTC.

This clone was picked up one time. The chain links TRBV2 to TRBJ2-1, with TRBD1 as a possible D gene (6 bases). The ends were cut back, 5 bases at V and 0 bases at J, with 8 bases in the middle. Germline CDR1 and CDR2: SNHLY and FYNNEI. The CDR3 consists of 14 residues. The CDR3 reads CASSKDSSYNEQFF. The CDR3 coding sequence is TGTGCCAGCAGTAAGGACAGCTCCTACAATGAGCAGTTCTTC. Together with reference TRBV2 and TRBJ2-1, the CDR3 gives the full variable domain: EPEVTQTPSHQVTQMGQEVILRCVPISNHLYFYWYRQILGQKVEFLVSFYNNEISEKSEIFDDQFSVERPDGSNFTLKIRSTKLEDSAMYFCASSKDSSYNEQFFGPGTRLTVL.

DNA for the CDR3: TGTGCCAGCAGCCCCGGGAGTTCAGAGACCCAGTACTTC. Its protein is CASSPGSSETQYF. This sequence joins TRBV7-3 and TRBJ2-5; possibly TRBD2 for D (6 bases). Trimming cost V 5 bases and J 4 bases, with 11 bases left between them. The CDR3 has 13 residues. From germline, CDR1 is SGHTA and CDR2 FQGTGA.

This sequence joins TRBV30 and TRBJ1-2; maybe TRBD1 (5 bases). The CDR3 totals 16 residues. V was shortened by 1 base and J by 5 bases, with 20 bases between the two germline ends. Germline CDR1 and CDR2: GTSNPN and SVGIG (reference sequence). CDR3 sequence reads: CAWSGEQAVGGYGYTF. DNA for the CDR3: TGTGCCTGGAGTGGCGAACAGGCCGTGGGGGGGTATGGCTACACCTTC.

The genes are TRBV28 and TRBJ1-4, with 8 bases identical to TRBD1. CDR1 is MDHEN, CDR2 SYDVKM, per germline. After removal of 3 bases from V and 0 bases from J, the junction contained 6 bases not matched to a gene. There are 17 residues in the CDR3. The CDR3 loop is CASSFTGGRPTNEKLFF. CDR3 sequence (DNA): TGTGCCAGCAGTTTCACAGGGGGAAGACCAACTAATGAAAAACTGTTTTTT.

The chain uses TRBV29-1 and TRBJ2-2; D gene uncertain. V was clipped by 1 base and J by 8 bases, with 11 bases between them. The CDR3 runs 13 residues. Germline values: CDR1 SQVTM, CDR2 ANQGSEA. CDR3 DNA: TGCAGCGTTGAAGGCCGTTTGCGAGGGGAGCTGTTTTTT. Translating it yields CSVEGRLRGELFF.

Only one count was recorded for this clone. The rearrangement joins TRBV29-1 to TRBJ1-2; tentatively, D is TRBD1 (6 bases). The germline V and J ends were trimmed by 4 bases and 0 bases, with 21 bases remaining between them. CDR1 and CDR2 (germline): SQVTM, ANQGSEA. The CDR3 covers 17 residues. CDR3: CSVGTADRSRANYGYTF. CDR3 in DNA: TGCAGCGTTGGGACCGCTGACAGGTCACGAGCTAACTATGGCTACACCTTC.

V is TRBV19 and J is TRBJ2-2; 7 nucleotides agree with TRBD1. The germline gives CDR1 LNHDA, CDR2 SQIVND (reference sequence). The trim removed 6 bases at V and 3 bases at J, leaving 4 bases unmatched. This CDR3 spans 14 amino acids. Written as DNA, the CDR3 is TGTGCCAGTAGCCGGACAGGCTACACCGGGGAGCTGTTTTTT. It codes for CASSRTGYTGELFF.

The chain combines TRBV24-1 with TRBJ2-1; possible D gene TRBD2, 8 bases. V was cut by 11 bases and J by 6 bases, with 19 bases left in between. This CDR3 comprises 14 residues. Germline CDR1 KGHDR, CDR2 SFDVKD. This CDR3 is CAIEGGGRLNEQFF. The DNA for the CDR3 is TGTGCCATCGAAGGGGGCGGGAGGCTCAATGAGCAGTTCTTC.

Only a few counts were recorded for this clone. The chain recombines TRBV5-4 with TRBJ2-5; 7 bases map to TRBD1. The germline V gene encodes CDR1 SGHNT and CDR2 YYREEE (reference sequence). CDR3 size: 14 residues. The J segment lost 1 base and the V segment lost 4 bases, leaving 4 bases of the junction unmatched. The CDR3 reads CASSPRQGQETQYF. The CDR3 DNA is TGTGCCAGCAGCCCTCGACAGGGCCAAGAGACCCAGTACTTC.